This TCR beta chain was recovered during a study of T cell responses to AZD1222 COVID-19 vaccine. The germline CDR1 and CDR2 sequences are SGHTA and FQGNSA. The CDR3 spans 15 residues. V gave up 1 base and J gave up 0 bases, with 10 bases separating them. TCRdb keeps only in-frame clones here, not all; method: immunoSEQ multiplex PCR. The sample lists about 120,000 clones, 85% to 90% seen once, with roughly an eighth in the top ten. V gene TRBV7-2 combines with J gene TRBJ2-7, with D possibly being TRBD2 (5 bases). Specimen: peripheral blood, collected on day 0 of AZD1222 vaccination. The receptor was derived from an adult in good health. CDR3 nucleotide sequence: TGTGCCAGCAGCTTAGTGATTGGGAGCTCCTACGAGCAGTACTTC. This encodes CASSLVIGSSYEQYF.